This TCR beta chain was obtained from a study of cytomegalovirus exposure and HLA in healthy donors. Study at large: The roughly 120 validation repertoires, a later analysis reported, used the same platform as the approximately 730 repertoires from the first cohort.

The method was immunoSEQ multiplex PCR; TCRdb's version includes in-frame clones alone and lacks a portion of them. The data show over 200,000 clones, 88% seen once. J was trimmed by 8 bases and V by 4 bases; bases with no gene match: 6. Germline V gives CDR1 SGHTA, CDR2 FQGNSA. This CDR3 spans 14 amino acids. The source material was PBMCs. The chain recombines TRBV7-2 with TRBJ2-1, with 9 bases lining up with TRBD2. The sequence came from a young woman in good health and CMV-seronegative. CDR3 coding DNA: TGTGCCAGCAGCTCGGGCGCGGGAGGGTATGAGCAGTTCTTC. Translation gives CASSSGAGGYEQFF.